A selection of T cell receptor beta chains follows, all from one sample in a study of T-cell memory formation after mild COVID-19. TCRdb re-analysed the 5' RACE reads in MiXCR, keeping a single row per CDR3 protein. The sample consists of fewer than 500,000 distinct CDR3 sequences, more than 20% of them appearing once. Sequencing was carried out using PBMCs or a T cell subset sorted from them (not recorded which). Receptors were obtained from an adult woman who had mild COVID-19 (a few samples of this study predate the infection). Cell type and time point are not known. The conserved cysteine and the conserved F or W are not part of the CDR3 here.

v_call	cdr3_aa
TRBV9	ASSPNPGRVTYEQY
TRBV5-1	ASSSWTGGNYEQY
TRBV5-1	ASSPFFGEGNEQF
TRBV5-1	ASSLQGYTEAF
TRBV25-1	ASSEYRSGGVTDTQY
TRBV10-3	AISSDSLNNEQF
TRBV14	ASSFGQSLTNSPLH
TRBV6-5	ASSYSGLSTDTQY
TRBV20-1	SASTRAPSEQY
TRBV29-1	SVAGQAVSGANVLT
TRBV12-3/TRBV12-4	ASSWDRSRSYEQY
TRBV5-8	ASSGEVVVKDEQF
TRBV2	ASSEWRDAYEQY
TRBV4-3	ASSQGWGQGDEKLF
TRBV6-5	ASWSAGELF
TRBV27	ASSLLGGQSYNEQF
TRBV12-3/TRBV12-4	ASSKFGGPRTDTQY